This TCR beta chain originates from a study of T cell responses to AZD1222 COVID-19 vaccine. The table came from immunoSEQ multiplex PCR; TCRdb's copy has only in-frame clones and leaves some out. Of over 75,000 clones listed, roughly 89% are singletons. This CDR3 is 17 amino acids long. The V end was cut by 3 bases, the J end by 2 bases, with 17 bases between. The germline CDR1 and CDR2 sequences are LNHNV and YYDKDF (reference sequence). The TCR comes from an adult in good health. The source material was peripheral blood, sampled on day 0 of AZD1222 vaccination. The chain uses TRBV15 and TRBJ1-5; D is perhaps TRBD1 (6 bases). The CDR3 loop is CATSSRPVGGGNQPQHF. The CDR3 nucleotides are TGTGCCACCAGCAGCCGACCAGTAGGGGGGGGCAATCAGCCCCAGCATTTT.